This T cell receptor (beta chain) was sequenced during a study of immune evolution from preneoplasia to lung adenocarcinoma. Regarding this clone: Its antigen remains unidentified.

V dropped 3 bases and J dropped 6; count of bases not matched to a gene: 6. The CDR3 has 15 amino acids. Germline CDR1 reads SGHNT; CDR2 reads YENEEA. General study points: Compared with EGFR-mutant or double wild-type lesions, KRAS-mutant nodules were more clonal.

TCRdb's table, derived via immunoSEQ multiplex PCR, lists solely in-frame clones and lacks some. The sample records about 3,700 clones, roughly 87% being singletons. The V and J genes are TRBV11-3 and TRBJ2-1; TRBD1 aligns across 9 bases. This clonotype was sampled from a person aged 70 to 79 with invasive lung adenocarcinoma. Sequences were obtained from FFPE invasive lung adenocarcinoma tissue. The CDR3 here is CASSFTGGPLNEQFF. DNA for the CDR3: TGTGCCAGCAGCTTCACAGGGGGCCCCCTCAATGAGCAGTTCTTC.